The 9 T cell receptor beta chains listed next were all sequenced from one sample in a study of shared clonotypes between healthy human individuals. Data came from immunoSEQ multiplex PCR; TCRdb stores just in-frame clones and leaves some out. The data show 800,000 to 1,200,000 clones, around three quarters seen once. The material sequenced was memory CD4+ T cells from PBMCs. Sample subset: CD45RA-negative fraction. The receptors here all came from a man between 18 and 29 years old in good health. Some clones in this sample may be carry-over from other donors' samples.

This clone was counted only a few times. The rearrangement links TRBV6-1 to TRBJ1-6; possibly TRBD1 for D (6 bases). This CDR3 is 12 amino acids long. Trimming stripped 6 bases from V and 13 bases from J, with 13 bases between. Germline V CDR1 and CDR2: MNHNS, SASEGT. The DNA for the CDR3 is TGTGCCAGCAGGGAGAATCAGGGGCCCCTCCACTTT. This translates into CASRENQGPLHF.

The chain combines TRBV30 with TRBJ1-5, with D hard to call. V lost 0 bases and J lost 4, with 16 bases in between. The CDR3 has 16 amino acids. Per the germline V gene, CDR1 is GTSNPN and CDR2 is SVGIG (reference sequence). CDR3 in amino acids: CAWSVRSGYRNQPQHF. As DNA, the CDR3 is TGTGCCTGGAGTGTACGGTCAGGCTATCGGAATCAGCCCCAGCATTTT.

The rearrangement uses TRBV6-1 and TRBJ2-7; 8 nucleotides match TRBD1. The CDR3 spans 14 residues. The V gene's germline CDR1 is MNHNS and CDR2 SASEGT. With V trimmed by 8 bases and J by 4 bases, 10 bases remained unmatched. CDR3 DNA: TGTGCCAGCTCTAAGGGACAGGACTCTTACGAGCAGTACTTC. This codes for CASSKGQDSYEQYF.

The CDR3 sequence is CAISESTGRGFRQGQYF. The CDR3 region has the DNA TGTGCCATCAGTGAGTCGACGGGGAGAGGGTTCCGTCAAGGGCAGTACTTC. The V call is TRBV10-3, the J call TRBJ2-7; TRBD2 might be the D (5 bases). CDR3 size: 17 residues. Germline CDR1 is ENHRY and CDR2 is SYGVKD. The V end lost 0 bases, the J end lost 9 bases, and 24 bases lay between the germline ends.

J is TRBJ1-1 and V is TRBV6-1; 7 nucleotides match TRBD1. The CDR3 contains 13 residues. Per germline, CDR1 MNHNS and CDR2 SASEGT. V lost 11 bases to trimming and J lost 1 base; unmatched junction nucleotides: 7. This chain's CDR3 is CAGGRQGNTEAFF. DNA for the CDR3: TGTGCCGGAGGTCGACAGGGGAACACTGAAGCTTTCTTT.

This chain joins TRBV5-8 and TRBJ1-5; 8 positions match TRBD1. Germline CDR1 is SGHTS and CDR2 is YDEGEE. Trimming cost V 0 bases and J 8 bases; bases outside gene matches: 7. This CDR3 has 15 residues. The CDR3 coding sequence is TGTGCCAGCAGCTTGGGGCGACAGGGGAAGGAGCCCCAGCATTTT. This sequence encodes CASSLGRQGKEPQHF.

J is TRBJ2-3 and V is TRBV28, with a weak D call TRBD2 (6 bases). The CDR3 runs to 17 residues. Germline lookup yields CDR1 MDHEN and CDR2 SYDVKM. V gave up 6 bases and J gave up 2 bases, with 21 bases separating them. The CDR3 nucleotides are TGTGCCAGCAGCAGCCCGTTCCGGGAGAGTCACACAGATACGCAGTATTTT. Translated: CASSSPFRESHTDTQYF.

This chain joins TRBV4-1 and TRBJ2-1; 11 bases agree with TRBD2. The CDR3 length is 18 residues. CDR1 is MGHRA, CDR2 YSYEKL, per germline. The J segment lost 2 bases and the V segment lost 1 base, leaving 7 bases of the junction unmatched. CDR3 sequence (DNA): TGCGCCAGCAGCCAAGGGAGGGTGGGACTAGCGGCCTACAATGAGCAGTTCTTC. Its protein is CASSQGRVGLAAYNEQFF.

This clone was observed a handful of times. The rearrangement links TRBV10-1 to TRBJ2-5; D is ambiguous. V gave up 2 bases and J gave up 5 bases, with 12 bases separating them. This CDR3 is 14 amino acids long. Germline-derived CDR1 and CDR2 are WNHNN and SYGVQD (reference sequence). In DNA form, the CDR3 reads TGCGCCAGCAGTGAGGGATGGGCTCGGGAGACCCAGTACTTC. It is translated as CASSEGWARETQYF.